This is a list of T cell receptor beta chains from one sample in a study of beta chain features in type 1 diabetes. This table comes from immunoSEQ multiplex PCR, and its TCRdb copy is limited to in-frame clones, with some not included. The table includes hundreds of thousands of clones, 25% to 35% detected once. Sequencing input: naive CD4+ T cells from blood. The receptors shown here come from a man aged 18 to 30 in good health. Both conserved end residues are part of each CDR3. The order of the fields is J gene, V gene, clone size, D gene, CDR3 DNA, CDR3 protein. D genes are given only for firm matches. Size is omitted from some rows. Given values are once, few, many or a class for expanded clones.

>TRBJ1-5|TRBV29-1|-|-
TGCAGCGTTCGGACGGATAGCAATCAGCCCCAGCATTTT
CSVRTDSNQPQHF
>TRBJ2-1|TRBV19|few|TRBD2
TGTGCCGCTAGCGGGAGGGCCAGTAATGAGCAGTTCTTC
CAASGRASNEQFF
>TRBJ2-3|TRBV29-1|few|-
TGCAGCGTTGTGCCGGAATCCACAGATACGCAGTATTTT
CSVVPESTDTQYF
>TRBJ2-3|TRBV29-1|few|TRBD2
TGCAGCGTCGCGACTAGCTCTCGGGGGGATACGCAGTATTTT
CSVATSSRGDTQYF
>TRBJ2-2|TRBV5-1|few|-
TGCGCCAGCAGCTTAAACACCGGGGAGCTGTTTTTT
CASSLNTGELFF
>TRBJ2-1|TRBV14|-|-
TGTGCCAGCAGCCAAGCTGGCGGTTCAACCTACAATGAGCAGTTCTTC
CASSQAGGSTYNEQFF
>TRBJ2-3|TRBV4-3|few|-
TGCGCCAGCAGCCAAGATATGGGACCGACTCCTTCAGATACGCAGTATTTT
CASSQDMGPTPSDTQYF
>TRBJ1-2|TRBV2|-|-
TGTGCCAGCAGAGTAGTCTATGGCTACACCTTC
CASRVVYGYTF
>TRBJ2-5|TRBV4-1|-|TRBD1
TGCGCCAGCAGCCAAGAGAGGGGGCGCGTCCAAGAGACCCAGTACTTC
CASSQERGRVQETQYF
>TRBJ1-3|TRBV11-2|few|TRBD1
TGTGCCAGCAGCGTCAGACAGGGGCCCACGGGAGGAAACACCATATATTTT
CASSVRQGPTGGNTIYF
>TRBJ2-1|TRBV5-6|once|-
TGTGCCAGCAGCCCGACAGGCGGCGCCTACAATGAGCAGTTCTTC
CASSPTGGAYNEQFF
>TRBJ2-7|TRBV30|-|-
TGTGCCTGGAGTTTACAGGGTTACGAGCAGTACTTC
CAWSLQGYEQYF
>TRBJ2-2|TRBV25-1|-|TRBD1
TGTGCCAGCAGCACAGGGGTGACGAACACCGGGGAGCTGTTTTTT
CASSTGVTNTGELFF
>TRBJ1-1|TRBV5-6|-|TRBD1
TGTGCCAGCAGCACCGGGACAGGGGCCACATGGAACACTGAAGCTTTCTTT
CASSTGTGATWNTEAFF
>TRBJ2-5|TRBV29-1|few|TRBD1
TGCAGCGCAGGGACAGTGATCCAAGAGACCCAGTACTTC
CSAGTVIQETQYF
>TRBJ2-3|TRBV19|-|-
TGTGCCAGTAGTATAGCCAGGGGCCTTGATACGCAGTATTTT
CASSIARGLDTQYF
>TRBJ1-5|TRBV7-9|-|TRBD1
TGTGCCAGCAGTGGACAGGGCGGACAGCCCCAGCATTTT
CASSGQGGQPQHF
>TRBJ1-1|TRBV7-2|-|-
TGTGCCAGCAGCTTGTGGCTACAGGGGAACACTGAAGCTTTCTTT
CASSLWLQGNTEAFF
>TRBJ1-2|TRBV29-1|-|-
TGCAGCGCCCCCGGCCTCAACTATGGCTACACCTTC
CSAPGLNYGYTF
>TRBJ2-7|TRBV10-3|-|TRBD2
TGTGCCATCAGTGACCCAGGACTAGCGGGAGGCTACGAGCAGTACTTC
CAISDPGLAGGYEQYF
>TRBJ1-4|TRBV7-2|-|-
TGTGCCAGCAGCTTAGGACACCGCAATGAAAAACTGTTTTTT
CASSLGHRNEKLFF
>TRBJ1-4|TRBV15|-|-
TGTGCCACCAGCAGAGTCGGTGAGAAACTGTTTTTT
CATSRVGEKLFF
>TRBJ2-5|TRBV7-9|few|-
TGTGCCAGCAGCTCCCCTACCAAGCCGGGACATCGAGAGACCCAGTACTTC
CASSSPTKPGHRETQYF
>TRBJ2-1|TRBV28|few|-
TGTGCCAGCAGTTTGCTAAACAATGAGCAGTTCTTC
CASSLLNNEQFF